This T cell receptor (beta chain) originates from a study of blood T cell repertoires in COVID-19. On the study more broadly: The analysed material was cDNA or gDNA that came from T cells, B-cell-depleted T cells, or PBMCs.

Authors' processing steps: Estimates of nucleated cell counts were drawn from the amplification of reference gene primers. Profiling relied on immunoSEQ multiplex PCR, and the TCRdb table lists in-frame clones only, not all of them. The V and J calls and clone size are taken from that table; D and trimming were inferred from the DNA. The sample includes 250,000 or so clones, 84% of them seen just once. The count of this clone is one. This receptor was taken from a man between 35 and 55 years old who had recovered from COVID-19. Source material: peripheral blood.

CDR3 DNA sequence: TGTGCCATCAGTGAGGCCTCTGGGCGGGGGGCCACAGATACGCAGTATTTT. Translation: CAISEASGRGATDTQYF. The rearrangement joins TRBV10-3 to TRBJ2-3; TRBD2 aligns across 8 bases. The CDR3 runs 17 residues. The J segment lost 2 bases and the V segment lost 2 bases, leaving 9 bases of the junction unmatched. Per germline, CDR1 ENHRY and CDR2 SYGVKD.